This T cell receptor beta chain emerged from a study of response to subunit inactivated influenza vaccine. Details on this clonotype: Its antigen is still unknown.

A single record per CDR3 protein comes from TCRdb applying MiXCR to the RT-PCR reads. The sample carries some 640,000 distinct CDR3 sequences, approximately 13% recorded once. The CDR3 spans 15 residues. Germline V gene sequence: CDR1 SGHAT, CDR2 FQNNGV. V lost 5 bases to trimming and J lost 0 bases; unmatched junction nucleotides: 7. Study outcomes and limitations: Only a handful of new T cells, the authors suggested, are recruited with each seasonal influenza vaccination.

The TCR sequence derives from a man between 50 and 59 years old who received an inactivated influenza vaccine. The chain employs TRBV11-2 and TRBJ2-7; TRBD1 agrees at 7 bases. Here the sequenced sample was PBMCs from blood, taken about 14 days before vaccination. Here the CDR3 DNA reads TGTGCCAGCAGCGCCGACAGGGCCTCCTCCTACGAGCAGTACTTC. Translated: CASSADRASSYEQYF.